Included here is one T cell receptor beta chain sequence, with context. Its antigen is currently unknown. The donors were members of the validation cohort comprising 120 subjects, separate from the roughly 730-subject first cohort. The data derive from a study of cytomegalovirus exposure and HLA in healthy donors. Study results and caveats: The dataset shows that most TCR sequences were rare, while some public TCRs occurred in many donors. The authors enumerated 150 to 200 TCR beta chains as linked to cytomegalovirus. A few chains tied to CMV proved CMV antigen-specific in vitro.

V dropped 4 bases and J dropped 5 bases, with 20 bases sitting between them. The CDR3 is made up of 16 amino acids. From germline, CDR1 is SGDLS and CDR2 YYNGEE. Here immunoSEQ multiplex PCR was the method, and the copy in TCRdb shows in-frame clones only, minus some. Of roughly 73,000 clones detected, 90% to 95% appear once; the ten largest clones hold under 2%. Sequences were obtained from PBMCs. The chain is built from TRBV9 and TRBJ2-3, with D possibly matching TRBD2 (5 bases). The receptor was derived from a man younger than 35 in good health and CMV-seropositive. The CDR3 is CASSRREGSGKDTQYF. Here the CDR3 DNA reads TGTGCCAGCAGCCGAAGAGAAGGGTCGGGGAAAGATACGCAGTATTTT.